The source of this T cell receptor (beta chain) is a study of shared clonotypes between healthy human individuals. This CDR3 spans 15 amino acids. The germline V and J ends were trimmed by 1 base and 0 bases, with 11 bases remaining between them. From germline, CDR1 is SGHDT and CDR2 YYEEEE. Some clones are missing from TCRdb's copy, which holds only in-frame ones; the method was immunoSEQ multiplex PCR. The sample lists some 1 million clones, about three quarters occurring once. The sample taken for sequencing was memory CD4+ T cells sorted from blood. Subset indicated: CD45RA-negative fraction. The chain uses TRBV5-6 and TRBJ2-7; weak D call: TRBD2 (5 bases). This sequence was found in a man aged 18 to 30 in good health. CDR3 DNA: TGTGCCAGCAGCTTGCGGGCTACTAGCTCCTACGAGCAGTACTTC. This gives the protein CASSLRATSSYEQYF. Looking up the rest from reference TRBV5-6 and TRBJ2-7 gives the full variable domain: DAGVTQSPTHLIKTRGQQVTLRCSPKSGHDTVSWYQQALGQGPQFIFQYYEEEERQRGNFPDRFSGHQFPNYSSELNVNALLLGDSALYLCASSLRATSSYEQYFGPGTRLTVT.